Given below is one T cell receptor (beta chain) in context. These data come from a study of blood T cell repertoires in COVID-19. Study in general: Sites in the United States, Italy and Spain provided acute and convalescent COVID-19 samples. From T cells, B-cell-depleted T cells, or PBMCs came the material, which was cDNA or gDNA.

The CDR3 totals 15 residues. Germline CDR1 SGHRS, CDR2 YFSETQ. J gave up 4 bases and V 3 bases, and 7 bases lay outside the gene matches. TCRdb keeps only in-frame clones here, not all; method: immunoSEQ multiplex PCR. The sample has around 250,000 clones, about 89% seen once. Sample: peripheral blood. This sequence originates from a woman aged 60-70 years who had recovered from COVID-19. This rearrangement joins TRBV5-1 to TRBJ1-2, with 9 bases aligning to TRBD1. CDR3 coding DNA: TGCGCCAGCAGCTGGGACAGGGTCGGCACCTATGGCTACACCTTC. Its translation is CASSWDRVGTYGYTF.